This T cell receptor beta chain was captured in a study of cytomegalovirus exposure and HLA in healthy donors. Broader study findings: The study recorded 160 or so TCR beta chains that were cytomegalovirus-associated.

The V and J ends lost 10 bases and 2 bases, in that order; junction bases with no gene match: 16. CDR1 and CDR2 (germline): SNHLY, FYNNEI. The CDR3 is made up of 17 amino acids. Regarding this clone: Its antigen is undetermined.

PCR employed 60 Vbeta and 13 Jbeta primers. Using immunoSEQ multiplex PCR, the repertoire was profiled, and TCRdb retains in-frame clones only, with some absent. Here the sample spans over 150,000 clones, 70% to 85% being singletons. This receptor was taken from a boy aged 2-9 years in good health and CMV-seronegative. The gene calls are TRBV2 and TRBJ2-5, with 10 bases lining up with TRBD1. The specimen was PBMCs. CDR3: CATELRQGAPGQETQYF. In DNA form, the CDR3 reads TGTGCCACCGAGCTTCGACAGGGGGCGCCTGGGCAAGAGACCCAGTACTTC.